The rows below give T cell receptor beta chains drawn from one sample of a study of blood T cell repertoires in COVID-19. Assay used: immunoSEQ multiplex PCR; TCRdb lists only in-frame clones, some missing. The profile covers under 250,000 clones, with over 75% appearing a single time and roughly 2% taken by the ten largest. Sample: peripheral blood. The source is a man aged 25-45 years who had recovered from COVID-19. CDR3s include the opening cysteine and the closing phenylalanine or tryptophan. D genes are given only for firm matches. Expanded clones get a size class; other rows say once, few or many, or leave the size out.

>TRBD2|once|TRBV10-1|TRBJ2-3
CASSVSRGLAGTDTQYF
TGCGCCAGCAGTGTGTCGAGGGGACTAGCGGGGACAGATACGCAGTATTTT
>TRBD1|.|TRBV7-3|TRBJ1-2
CASSLRDSGAGGYTF
TGTGCCAGCAGCTTAAGGGACAGCGGTGCTGGCGGCTACACCTTC
>.|.|TRBV19|TRBJ1-2
CASTSYSQKRNYGYTF
TGTGCCAGTACCTCTTATTCGCAGAAACGAAACTATGGCTACACCTTC
>.|.|TRBV3-1/TRBV3-2|TRBJ2-1
CASSQSQNNEQFF
TGTGCCAGCAGCCAATCCCAGAACAATGAGCAGTTCTTC
>TRBD2|.|TRBV6-4|TRBJ2-3
CASSDSGLAGGDTQYF
TGTGCCAGCAGTGACTCGGGGCTAGCGGGGGGAGATACGCAGTATTTT
>.|few|TRBV5-1|TRBJ2-7
CASSLSQGYEQYF
TGCGCCAGCAGCTTGTCACAGGGTTACGAGCAGTACTTC
>.|.|TRBV5-5|TRBJ1-6
CASSLEGAPLHF
TGTGCCAGCAGCTTGGAGGGGGCACCCCTCCACTTT
>.|once|TRBV3-1/TRBV3-2|TRBJ1-2
CASSQDTGNYGYTF
TGTGCCAGCAGCCAAGACACGGGTAACTATGGCTACACCTTC
>TRBD1|.|TRBV4-2|TRBJ1-2
CASSQDRQGVFGYTF
TGTGCCAGCAGCCAAGATAGACAGGGGGTTTTTGGCTACACCTTC
>.|.|TRBV4-1|TRBJ1-2
CASSPPPAAENYGYTF
TGCGCCAGCAGCCCGCCCCCCGCGGCCGAGAACTATGGCTACACCTTC
>TRBD2|.|TRBV4-1|TRBJ2-1
CASSQVGSGGPRRNEQFF
TGCGCCAGCAGCCAAGTTGGCAGCGGGGGGCCCCGAAGGAATGAGCAGTTCTTC